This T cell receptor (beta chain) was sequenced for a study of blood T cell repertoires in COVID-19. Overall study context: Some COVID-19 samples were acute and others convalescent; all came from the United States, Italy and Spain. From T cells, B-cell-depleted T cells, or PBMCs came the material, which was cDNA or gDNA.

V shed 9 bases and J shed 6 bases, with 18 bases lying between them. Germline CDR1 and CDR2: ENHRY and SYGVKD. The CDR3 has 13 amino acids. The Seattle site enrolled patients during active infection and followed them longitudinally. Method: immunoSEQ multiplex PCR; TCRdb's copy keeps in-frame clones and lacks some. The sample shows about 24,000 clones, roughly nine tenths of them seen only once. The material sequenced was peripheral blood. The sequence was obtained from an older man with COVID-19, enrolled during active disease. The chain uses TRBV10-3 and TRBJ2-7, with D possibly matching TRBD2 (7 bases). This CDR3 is CAMGRGEGVEQYF. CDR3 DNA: TGTGCCATGGGGCGCGGGGAGGGGGTCGAGCAGTACTTC.